Listed here are 20 T cell receptor beta chains from one sample, sequenced in a study of CD8+ T cells in alopecia areata. Isolated RNA was reverse transcribed into cDNA used as the sequencing template. Repertoires were generated with immunoSEQ multiplex PCR, while TCRdb's copy carries only in-frame clones and drops some. There are some 80,000 clones in the sample; approximately 70% occur only once, and less than 25% lies in the top ten. Specified treatment: oral pan-JAK inhibitor, 5-10 mg twice daily. Sequenced here: CD8+ T cells sorted from blood, sampled at week 24, from a patient treated with tofacitinib. These receptors all stem from a human donor with alopecia areata.

In this sample, this clone turned up a few times. The chain couples TRBV7-3 to TRBJ1-1; TRBD1 might be the D (6 bases). Germline CDR1 reads SGHTA; CDR2 reads FQGTGA. V was clipped by 5 bases and J by 5 bases, with 18 bases between them. This CDR3 spans 15 amino acids. In DNA form, the CDR3 reads TGTGCCAGCAGCCCAATGGGGGGACACGGGACTGAAGCTTTCTTT. Protein sequence: CASSPMGGHGTEAFF.

This clone counts as medium-sized. The chain joins TRBV4-1 to TRBJ2-1; possibly TRBD1 or TRBD2 for D (5 bases each). V gave up 4 bases and J gave up 6 bases, with 16 bases separating them. Germline assignment: CDR1 MGHRA and CDR2 YSYEKL. The CDR3 consists of 15 residues. The CDR3 nucleotides are TGCGCCAGCAGCCTAGGACCGGGACCCACCAATGAGCAGTTCTTC. This translates into CASSLGPGPTNEQFF.

The chain has TRBV27 and TRBJ1-1, with D perhaps matching TRBD1 (5 bases). CDR1 and CDR2 (germline): MNHEY, SMNVEV (reference sequence). The CDR3 runs 16 residues. Between the trimmed V and J ends, which lost 0 bases and 4 bases, there was a span of 15 bases. The CDR3 DNA follows: TGTGCCAGCAGTTTATCGAACGAGTGGGGGGGCACTGAAGCTTTCTTT. This codes for CASSLSNEWGGTEAFF.

In this sample, this clone turned up once. The chain links TRBV6-1 to TRBJ1-2, with TRBD1 identical over 9 bases. The CDR3 sequence is 17 residues long. V lost 4 bases, J lost 0 bases, and 9 bases stayed unmatched. Germline V gives CDR1 MNHNS, CDR2 SASEGT. DNA for the CDR3: TGTGCCAGCAGTGCGCGTGGGGACAGGGTGGCTAACTATGGCTACACCTTC. Its translation: CASSARGDRVANYGYTF.

The rearrangement uses TRBV30 and TRBJ2-6; weak D call: TRBD1 (5 bases). Germline V lookup: CDR1 GTSNPN, CDR2 SVGIG (reference sequence). There are 13 residues in the CDR3. V gave up 1 base and J gave up 4 bases, with 5 bases separating them. CDR3 DNA: TGTGCCTGGAGTGGGGGCGGGGCCAACGTCCTGACTTTC. As protein: CAWSGGGANVLTF.

V and J are TRBV7-9 and TRBJ2-1; D is perhaps TRBD2 (5 bases). The CDR3 runs 15 residues. Between the trimmed V and J ends, which lost 5 bases and 3 bases, there was a span of 14 bases. Germline assignment: CDR1 SEHNR and CDR2 FQNEAQ (reference sequence). The CDR3 sequence: CASSHSDRVYNEQFF. CDR3 coding DNA: TGTGCCAGCAGCCATAGCGACCGCGTCTACAATGAGCAGTTCTTC.

The chain employs TRBV6-4 and TRBJ2-1; D is perhaps TRBD1 (6 bases). Trimming stripped 5 bases from V and 5 bases from J, with 16 bases between. The CDR3 totals 15 residues. Germline assignment: CDR1 MRHNA and CDR2 SNTAGT. The CDR3 bases are TGTGCCAGCAGTTTGACAGGAGATCCCCACAATGAGCAGTTCTTC. It specifies CASSLTGDPHNEQFF.

This clone was detected only a few times. This chain uses TRBV11-2 with TRBJ2-5; tentative D call: TRBD2 (6 bases). The CDR3 is made up of 14 amino acids. Between the trimmed V and J ends, which lost 3 bases and 1 base, there was a span of 9 bases. Germline V gives CDR1 SGHAT, CDR2 FQNNGV. CDR3 nucleotides: TGTGCCAGCAGCTTTCGGGGGAGCCAAGAGACCCAGTACTTC. Its protein is CASSFRGSQETQYF. The full variable domain, its missing parts supplied by reference TRBV11-2 and TRBJ2-5, is EAGVAQSPRYKIIEKRQSVAFWCNPISGHATLYWYQQILGQGPKLLIQFQNNGVVDDSQLPKDRFSAERLKGVDSTLKIQPAKLEDSAVYLCASSFRGSQETQYFGPGTRLLVL.

This clone has only one observation. This chain links TRBV9 with TRBJ2-3, with 10 nucleotides matching TRBD2. This CDR3 has 16 residues. Germline V gene sequence: CDR1 SGDLS, CDR2 YYNGEE. V shed 4 bases and J 2 bases; nucleotides not matched to a gene: 7. As DNA, the CDR3 is TGTGCCAGCAGCCGGGGGACTAGCGACGCCACAGATACGCAGTATTTT. It codes for CASSRGTSDATDTQYF.

The V gene is TRBV29-1, the J gene TRBJ2-2; no reliable D call. With 3 bases removed from V and 1 base from J, the gap between germline ends came to 6 bases. Germline values: CDR1 SQVTM, CDR2 ANQGSEA. The CDR3 consists of 13 residues. In nucleotides, the CDR3 is TGCAGCGTTGACATGCAGAACACCGGGGAGCTGTTTTTT. Translation: CSVDMQNTGELFF.

The J gene is TRBJ1-2, the V gene TRBV5-4; D unclear. Per the germline V gene, CDR1 is SGHNT and CDR2 is YYREEE (reference sequence). Trimming removed 4 bases from V and 8 bases from J, with 21 bases in between. The CDR3 has 15 amino acids. The CDR3 is CASSQIGVPAWGYTF. As DNA, the CDR3 is TGTGCCAGCAGCCAGATTGGGGTTCCGGCTTGGGGCTACACCTTC.

V and J are TRBV4-1 and TRBJ1-3; 7 positions match TRBD1. The CDR3 totals 14 residues. The germline V gene encodes CDR1 MGHRA and CDR2 YSYEKL. The V and J ends lost 4 bases and 4 bases, in that order; junction bases with no gene match: 4. The DNA for the CDR3 is TGCGCCAGCAGCCTAGACAGGGCAGGAAACACCATATATTTT. It specifies CASSLDRAGNTIYF.

V and J are TRBV29-1 and TRBJ2-7; unclear D gene. Trimming removed 0 bases at V and 0 bases at J, with 6 bases between. Germline assignment: CDR1 SQVTM and CDR2 ANQGSEA. There are 13 residues in the CDR3. Here the CDR3 reads CSVEDTRSYEQYF. The CDR3 DNA sequence: TGCAGCGTTGAAGACACACGCTCCTACGAGCAGTACTTC.

The rearrangement links TRBV7-8 to TRBJ2-5; no clear D gene. Germline CDR1 reads SGHVS; CDR2 reads FQNEAQ. V lost 2 bases and J 4 bases, leaving 8 bases between the germline ends. The CDR3 loop spans 13 amino acids. The CDR3 region has the DNA TGTGCCAGCAGCTTAACAAGGACAGAGACCCAGTACTTC. Translation gives CASSLTRTETQYF. Drawing the rest from reference TRBV7-8 and TRBJ2-5, the complete variable domain is GAGVSQSPRYKVAKRGQDVALRCDPISGHVSLFWYQQALGQGPEFLTYFQNEAQLDKSGLPSDRFFAERPEGSVSTLKIQRTQQEDSAVYLCASSLTRTETQYFGPGTRLLVL.

The V gene is TRBV4-3, the J gene TRBJ2-1; TRBD2 agrees at 7 bases. This CDR3 has 17 residues. V shed 0 bases and J 3 bases; nucleotides not matched to a gene: 8. Germline V CDR1 and CDR2: LGHNA, YSLEER. The DNA for the CDR3 is TGCGCCAGCAGCCAAGATCTGGCTAGCGGAGTCTACAATGAGCAGTTCTTC. This gives the protein CASSQDLASGVYNEQFF.

This sequence joins TRBV27 and TRBJ1-2; D ambiguous. V was shortened by 5 bases and J by 2 bases, with 18 bases between the two germline ends. Germline V lookup: CDR1 MNHEY, CDR2 SMNVEV (reference sequence). This CDR3 comprises 16 residues. The CDR3 sequence: CASSIFPPDENYGYTF. The CDR3 DNA reads as TGTGCCAGCAGTATCTTCCCTCCCGACGAGAACTATGGCTACACCTTC.

The table lists this clone with a few counts. The chain employs TRBV6-5 and TRBJ2-7, with D possibly being TRBD1 or TRBD2 (7 bases each). CDR1 MNHEY and CDR2 SVGAGI come from the germline V gene. V shed 8 bases and J shed 6 bases, with 17 bases lying between them. The CDR3 runs to 13 residues. The CDR3: CASPGGGGFEQYF. The CDR3 bases are TGTGCCAGCCCAGGGGGGGGAGGATTCGAGCAGTACTTC.

The chain is built from TRBV9 and TRBJ2-5; 7 bases are a match to TRBD2. V was clipped by 3 bases and J by 5 bases; unmatched bases: 10. The germline CDR1 and CDR2 sequences are SGDLS and YYNGEE. The CDR3 covers 15 residues. CDR3 in DNA: TGTGCCAGCAGCGGGGAGGGTCTCTCCGGGGAGACCCAGTACTTC. Translated, it gives CASSGEGLSGETQYF.

The gene calls are TRBV28 and TRBJ2-2, with 13 positions matching TRBD2. The ends lost 6 bases at V and 6 bases at J; junction bases unmatched: 4. The CDR3 covers 15 residues. Germline CDR1 and CDR2: MDHEN and SYDVKM. CDR3 amino acids: CASSSGLAGAGELFF. The DNA for the CDR3 is TGTGCCAGCAGCTCAGGACTAGCGGGGGCCGGGGAGCTGTTTTTT.

This sequence joins TRBV13 and TRBJ2-1, with 10 bases matching TRBD2. Germline lookup yields CDR1 PRHDT and CDR2 FYEKMQ (reference sequence). The CDR3 runs 16 residues. The V and J ends lost 5 bases and 8 bases, in that order; junction bases with no gene match: 12. The CDR3 bases are TGTGCCAGCAGCCCAAGCGCGGCTAGCGGGAGTTATGAGCAGTTCTTC. Amino acids: CASSPSAASGSYEQFF.